This is a list of T cell receptor beta chains from one sample in a study of blood T cells in healthy people across ages. MiXCR, applied by TCRdb to the 5' RACE reads, yields one record per CDR3 protein. The repertoire holds approximately 1.5 million distinct CDR3 sequences, 35% to 45% seen once, with around 4% in the top ten. The sequencing sample was made of blood. Every receptor here comes from a woman between 18 and 29 years old in good health. The conserved cysteine and the conserved F or W are not part of the CDR3 here. The order of the fields is CDR3 protein, clone size, J gene, V gene. The size entry is marked missing in some rows and otherwise reads once, few, many or a size class.

ATSHRGAGIDTQY	NA	TRBJ2-3	TRBV10-3
ASSGRTLRRSQY	NA	TRBJ2-3	TRBV14
ASSGLVGTFDEQF	NA	TRBJ2-1	TRBV28
ASSWGISYEQY	many	TRBJ2-7	TRBV6-5
ASSLDYRSSRSNEQY	NA	TRBJ2-7	TRBV12-3/TRBV12-4
ASSEVVVYEQY	NA	TRBJ2-7	TRBV6-1
ASSLKILSSAYEQY	few	TRBJ2-7	TRBV7-2
ASSDPGSTRGYT	NA	TRBJ1-2	TRBV6-2/TRBV6-3
ASSSRKDGFSYEQY	NA	TRBJ2-7	TRBV7-2
ASSDSGGTEQF	NA	TRBJ2-1	TRBV6-5
ASGQDRRGQRLYGYT	NA	TRBJ1-2	TRBV4-3
ASRQGPQETQF	NA	TRBJ2-1	TRBV12-3/TRBV12-4
ASSLTGAGGYT	many	TRBJ1-2	TRBV28
SVGDRGVPYEQY	NA	TRBJ2-7	TRBV29-1